The T cell receptor beta chain described here comes from a study of low-dose radiotherapy and immunotherapy resistance in tumors (dated by TCRdb to between 2020 and 2023). As for the study more broadly: Cohort 1 received 0.5 Gy per fraction every 2 weeks, with a prescribed total PTV dose of 6.5 Gy. Patients in Cohort 2 were given 1 Gy per fraction every two weeks, for a total of 13 Gy across 26 weeks. Nivolumab was administered intravenously as a 240 mg flat dose every two weeks, and ipilimumab was administered intravenously at 1 mg/kg every six weeks. Cyclophosphamide 200 mg/m2 was given intravenously every two weeks, one day before each radiation and immunotherapy administration. Starting on cycle 1 day 1, patients took 300 mg of aspirin by mouth once a day for four cycles. Trial participants were not randomized into treatment groups. The translational analysis covered eight patients: three from the first dose cohort and the first five from the second dose cohort.

Interpreted using the paper, the time point label stands for: before trial treatment. Donors were enrolled in RACIN, a single-arm phase I dose-escalation trial combining nivolumab, ipilimumab, aspirin, low-dose cyclophosphamide and low-dose radiotherapy. Eligible patients had advanced, TIL-negative solid tumors. In regard to this clonotype: No antigen is known for it. No base-level quality is on record; no much larger clone is a single base apart.

TCRdb names Illumina HiSeq 2500 as the instrument used. Superscript III and a set of TRAV- and TRBV-specific primers were used to synthesize first-strand cDNA, so that both TCRalpha and TCRbeta chains were covered. TCRs were amplified for 20 to 25 PCR cycles with Phusion, using a constant-region primer paired with the adapter attached to the V primers. The MessageAmp II aRNA Amplification Kit was used to amplify the isolated mRNA, with in vitro transcription run for more than 15 hours at 37 degrees C. The Dynabeads mRNA DIRECT Purification Kit was used to isolate the mRNA for TCR sequencing. Indexed Illumina adapters were added in a second roughly 26-cycle Phusion PCR, and the resulting products were purified with AMPure XP beads. In the original analysis: Custom Perl scripts pooled TCR sequences encoding the same protein, removed out-of-frame sequences and computed each clonotype's abundance. TCR sequences supported by only a single read were excluded from analysis. Shannon entropy, Gini index, clonality, richness, and the frequency of TCRs shared between repertoires were included as repertoire metrics. TCRdb redid the processing of the public reads, applying fastp at Q25 and MiXCR, and retained in-frame beta chains. Under each unique CDR3 protein, matching rows form one entry showing the most common genes and DNA. None of the V and J calls come from the authors' own analysis; TCRdb made them. The sample profile shows some 39,000 distinct CDR3 sequences; around a third of them were found once. Less than 4% of the sample belongs to the ten largest clones.

From V the trimming removes 2 bases and from J it removes 7 bases, while the gene matches leave 6 bases of the junction unaccounted for. The germline V gene specifies SGHRS as CDR1 and YFSETQ as CDR2. From the cysteine through the phenylalanine, the CDR3 covers 15 amino acids. The CDR3 DNA has 45 bases and is translated from base 1. The chain is made from TRBV5-1 and TRBJ1-1, and 12 junction bases match TRBD1. The specimen was PBMCs, collected before treatment. This clonotype was sampled from a male donor with gallbladder cancer. The CDR3 protein is CASSLSGTGGHEAFF. The bases read TGCGCCAGCAGCTTATCCGGGACAGGGGGCCATGAAGCTTTCTTT.